The 20 T cell receptor beta chains below all came from one sample that was sequenced in a study of OX40 agonist ivuxolimab in advanced cancers. Assay used: immunoSEQ multiplex PCR; TCRdb lists only in-frame clones, some missing. This sample yields about 19,000 clones, of which around 88% are seen a single time; approximately 10% belongs to the top ten. This specimen consisted of CD4+ or CD8+ T cells sorted from blood, obtained in a trial of the OX40 agonist ivuxolimab. The source is an adult with an advanced solid tumor such as melanoma, head and neck, liver or kidney cancer.

The V gene is TRBV9, the J gene TRBJ2-2, with D tentatively TRBD2 (6 bases). The CDR3 spans 15 residues. Deletions cut 4 bases from V and 6 bases from J, with 16 bases between. Germline V CDR1 and CDR2: SGDLS, YYNGEE. CDR3 nucleotides: TGTGCCAGCAGCCCTCGCGGGAAAGGGGCCGGGGAGCTGTTTTTT. This translates into CASSPRGKGAGELFF. Full variable domain (outside the CDR3, taken from reference TRBV9 and TRBJ2-2): DSGVTQTPKHLITATGQRVTLRCSPRSGDLSVYWYQQSLDQGLQFLIQYYNGEERAKGNILERFSAQQFPDLHSELNLSSLELGDSALYFCASSPRGKGAGELFFGEGSRLTVL.

This clone was seen only a few times. The chain joins TRBV10-1 to TRBJ2-2; D is possibly TRBD2 (6 bases). V was cut by 2 bases and J by 5 bases, with 6 bases left in between. The CDR3 has 13 residues. Germline V gives CDR1 WNHNN, CDR2 SYGVQD (reference sequence). DNA for the CDR3: TGCGCCAGCAGTGAGCGGGAGACCGGGGAGCTGTTTTTT. Protein sequence: CASSERETGELFF.

The rearrangement joins TRBV5-6 to TRBJ2-5, with 12 positions matching TRBD1. The CDR3 loop spans 15 amino acids. V was pared by 3 bases and J by 5 bases, with 5 bases of the junction left unmatched. Germline V gene sequence: CDR1 SGHDT, CDR2 YYEEEE. The CDR3 sequence is CASSSGTGGPETQYF. CDR3 sequence (DNA): TGTGCCAGCAGCTCCGGGACAGGGGGCCCCGAGACCCAGTACTTC.

This clone was seen just once. The chain links TRBV7-9 to TRBJ2-7, with a weak D call TRBD2 (5 bases). The CDR3 spans 16 residues. Per the germline V gene, CDR1 is SEHNR and CDR2 is FQNEAQ (reference sequence). Trimming stripped 2 bases from V and 3 bases from J, with 17 bases between. CDR3 amino acids: CASSLWVGALGYEQYF. For the CDR3, the DNA is TGTGCCAGCAGCTTATGGGTGGGAGCTTTAGGCTACGAGCAGTACTTC.

The chain joins TRBV27 to TRBJ1-1, with D tentatively TRBD1 (6 bases). The CDR3 runs to 16 residues. Trimming removed 5 bases at V and 3 bases at J, with 19 bases between. CDR1 and CDR2 (germline): MNHEY, SMNVEV (reference sequence). CDR3 protein: CASSPEVTGFHTEAFF. For the CDR3, the DNA is TGTGCCAGCAGTCCCGAAGTGACAGGTTTTCACACTGAAGCTTTCTTT.

The chain carries TRBV10-3 and TRBJ2-5; possibly TRBD1 for D (5 bases). The J call may be mistaken, given a closer DNA end match to TRBJ2-7. The CDR3 runs 11 residues. Germline V gene data show CDR1 as ENHRY and CDR2 as SYGVKD. CDR3 sequence reads: CATLSGNEQYF. The CDR3, as DNA: TGTGCCACCTTATCAGGGAACGAGCAGTACTTC.

The rearrangement uses TRBV14 and TRBJ2-3; 9 bases line up with TRBD2. CDR1 is SGHDN, CDR2 FVKESK, per germline. With V trimmed by 4 bases and J by 4 bases, 9 bases remained unmatched. CDR3 length: 16 amino acids. CDR3 amino acids: CASSLTHSGSSDTQYF. CDR3 coding DNA: TGTGCCAGCAGCCTGACCCATAGCGGGAGCTCAGATACGCAGTATTTT.

This chain connects TRBV14 to TRBJ2-1; 10 bases are a match to TRBD2. The V segment lost 0 bases and the J segment 4 bases; nucleotides outside the gene matches: 9. The V gene's germline CDR1 is SGHDN and CDR2 FVKESK. CDR3 length: 18 residues. The CDR3 region is CASSQDGSGRDLYNEQFF. CDR3 nucleotides: TGTGCCAGCAGCCAAGATGGGAGCGGGAGGGACCTTTACAATGAGCAGTTCTTC.

This chain connects TRBV28 to TRBJ1-4; TRBD1 might be the D (5 bases). V was pared by 6 bases and J by 5 bases, with 10 bases between. The germline V gene encodes CDR1 MDHEN and CDR2 SYDVKM. CDR3 length: 13 residues. The CDR3 nucleotides are TGTGCCAGCAGGGCAGGGATAAATGAAAAACTGTTTTTT. It encodes CASRAGINEKLFF.

This chain joins TRBV30 and TRBJ2-3, with D perhaps matching TRBD2 (6 bases). The CDR3 extends over 16 amino acids. Per germline, CDR1 GTSNPN and CDR2 SVGIG (reference sequence). Trimming removed 4 bases from V and 2 bases from J, with 19 bases in between. CDR3 amino acids: CAWTQDYLPPTDTQYF. DNA of the CDR3: TGTGCCTGGACCCAGGACTACCTCCCCCCCACAGATACGCAGTATTTT.

This sequence joins TRBV4-1 and TRBJ2-1; D not certain. Germline V gene lookup returns CDR1 MGHRA and CDR2 YSYEKL. The CDR3 contains 15 residues. V was shortened by 0 bases and J by 6 bases, with 12 bases between the two germline ends. The CDR3 DNA sequence: TGCGCCAGCAGCCAAGATAGTCGGTTCGGCAATGAGCAGTTCTTC. It codes for CASSQDSRFGNEQFF.

This CDR3 is CASHAMSGNSPLHF. The CDR3 DNA is TGTGCCAGCCATGCGATGAGTGGTAATTCACCCCTCCACTTT. The V gene is TRBV27, the J gene TRBJ1-6; D gene unclear. The CDR3 loop spans 14 amino acids. Germline V gene sequence: CDR1 MNHEY, CDR2 SMNVEV (reference sequence). V dropped 8 bases and J dropped 6 bases, with 14 bases sitting between them.

This chain connects TRBV6-1 to TRBJ2-7; 11 positions agree with TRBD2. Per the germline V gene, CDR1 is MNHNS and CDR2 is SASEGT. With V trimmed by 0 bases and J by 3 bases, 4 bases remained unmatched. There are 16 residues in the CDR3. This CDR3 is CASSEALTSGIYEQYF. The CDR3 DNA is TGTGCCAGCAGTGAAGCACTGACTAGCGGGATCTACGAGCAGTACTTC.

This chain connects TRBV9 to TRBJ2-7, with D possibly TRBD1 on 5 matching bases. Germline values: CDR1 SGDLS, CDR2 YYNGEE. The V end lost 0 bases, the J end lost 3 bases, and 10 bases lay between the germline ends. This CDR3 contains 14 residues. The CDR3 sequence is CASSVGGRGYEQYF. As DNA, the CDR3 is TGTGCCAGCAGCGTAGGTGGTAGGGGCTACGAGCAGTACTTC.

This clone showed up just a few times. This chain connects TRBV21-1 to TRBJ1-2. TRBV21-1 is classified as a pseudogene. This CDR3 is 16 amino acids long. The CDR3 is CASSKEKGDAREGYTF. In DNA form, the CDR3 reads TGTGCCAGCAGCAAAGAGAAAGGGGACGCCCGGGAAGGCTACACCTTC.

J is TRBJ1-2 and V is TRBV9, with D possibly being TRBD1 (5 bases). CDR1 and CDR2 from the germline V gene are SGDLS and YYNGEE. V was clipped by 0 bases and J by 4 bases, with 7 bases between them. This CDR3 comprises 13 residues. CDR3 sequence: CASSVDGGYGYTF. The CDR3 DNA reads as TGTGCCAGCAGCGTAGACGGGGGCTATGGCTACACCTTC.

This CDR3 is CASSPGTANGYTF. DNA for the CDR3: TGTGCCAGCAGCCCCGGGACAGCAAATGGCTACACCTTC. The V gene is TRBV6-6, the J gene TRBJ1-2; 7 bases agree with TRBD1. V dropped 6 bases and J dropped 6; count of bases not matched to a gene: 7. Germline V gene sequence: CDR1 MNHNY, CDR2 SVGAGI (reference sequence). This CDR3 spans 13 amino acids.

The chain combines TRBV5-6 with TRBJ2-7; 10 bases are a match to TRBD2. Looked up from germline, CDR1 is SGHDT and CDR2 is YYEEEE. V was pared by 0 bases and J by 2 bases, with 5 bases of the junction left unmatched. The CDR3 is 16 residues long. CDR3 bases: TGTGCCAGCAGCTTGGCTCTAGCGGGAGTTACCTACGAGCAGTACTTC. Translation: CASSLALAGVTYEQYF.

The chain employs TRBV4-1 and TRBJ2-1; TRBD1 might be the D (5 bases). Trimming shortened V by 1 base and J by 4 bases, and 14 bases separated the two germline ends. Germline V CDR1 and CDR2: MGHRA, YSYEKL. CDR3 size: 16 residues. CDR3 DNA sequence: TGCGCCAGCAGCCAAGTTAGCTCCCCAGGGTACAATGAGCAGTTCTTC. Its translation: CASSQVSSPGYNEQFF.

This chain links TRBV19 with TRBJ1-5; D uncertain. From germline, CDR1 is LNHDA and CDR2 SQIVND (reference sequence). This CDR3 contains 15 residues. Trimming took 3 bases from V and 0 from J, leaving 9 bases between them. The CDR3 loop is CASSMFRDSNQPQHF. The DNA for the CDR3 is TGTGCCAGTAGTATGTTTAGGGATAGCAATCAGCCCCAGCATTTT.